This TCR beta chain emerged from a study of early T cells in non-severe SARS-CoV-2 infection. In the study overall: The authors sequenced bulk RNA from unsorted whole blood, leaving chains unpaired. Study observations and caveats: The VDJdb matching leaned toward anti-spike CD8 responses and overlooked private and CD4 specificities.

Individual cDNA molecules were tagged with unique molecular identifiers, the study reported. Via MiXCR, TCRdb re-called the 5' RACE reads, giving one row per CDR3 protein. This sample yields 74,000 or so distinct CDR3 sequences, of which 11% are seen a single time; 3% to 4% belongs to the top ten. The V gene's germline CDR1 is MNHEY and CDR2 SMNVEV (reference sequence). This CDR3 comprises 13 residues. The germline V and J ends were trimmed by 2 bases and 3 bases, with 7 bases remaining between them. This clonotype was found many times. Its antigen is still unknown. What was sequenced was whole blood. This chain links TRBV27 with TRBJ1-2; weak D call: TRBD1 (6 bases). The TCR was taken from an adult who was a healthcare worker with PCR-confirmed SARS-CoV-2 infection or an uninfected control (not recorded which). The CDR3: CASSLGQHYGYTF. The CDR3 nucleotides read TGTGCCAGCAGTTTAGGACAGCACTATGGCTACACCTTC.